This T cell receptor beta chain was identified during a study of post-analysis software for immune sequencing data (dated by TCRdb to 2015 to 2017). About the study as a whole: The recorded disease courses included relapsing-remitting, secondary progressive and progressive-relapsing multiple sclerosis, and some patients had no subtype annotation. Patient repertoires were compared against about twelve previously published healthy control repertoires from donors aged roughly 6 to 26 years. A subset of samples was prepared in parallel using single-end sample barcoding, then pooled and co-amplified after Illumina adapter ligation. Points the paper makes about the study in general: When samples were clustered directly using the F measure, samples prepared in the same batch co-clustered strongly, which prompted a batch-effect correction. Roughly 5 TRBV segments, including TRBV5-6, TRBV5-1 and TRBV20-1, were significantly more frequent in patients than controls. Compared with controls, multiple sclerosis patients had significantly lower normalized Chao1 diversity, a finding suggesting substantial peripheral T-cell clonal expansion. The multiple sclerosis patient group was slightly younger than the control group.

TCR beta repertoires were profiled from peripheral blood of about a dozen young patients with multiple sclerosis to demonstrate the VDJtools post-analysis software. The multiple sclerosis patients were children and adolescents ranging in age from roughly 6 to 15 years. As concerns this clonotype: Its antigen specificity is not known. One base away there is no much larger clone; base qualities are not given.

The CDR3 measures 12 amino acids from cysteine to phenylalanine. The DNA shown is the 36-base CDR3, in frame from base 1. V is clipped by 1 base and J by 7 bases, and the sequence between their germline boundaries is 6 bases long. The library was built by means of PCR. For sequencing, an Illumina HiSeq 2500 was employed. To reduce PCR and sequencing biases, unique molecular identifiers were incorporated into the TCR beta cDNA libraries. Per 1 to 10 million input T cells, some 500,000 cDNA molecules were obtained, such that each molecule approximated one T cell. The patient libraries were prepared and sequenced with the same protocol used for the earlier healthy control dataset. Samples belonging to the same batch were prepared together, multiplexed and sequenced on a shared HiSeq lane. The original pipeline was this. Raw barcoded reads were processed with MIGEC, and single-read molecular identifier groups were discarded before consensus assembly and CDR3 extraction. VDJtools was used for post-analysis of the clonotype tables, with diversity normalized by down-sampling every dataset to the smallest sample size. In repertoire overlap clustering, CDR3 amino acid sequences, but not nucleotide sequences, were matched to correct batch-related cross-sample contamination. TCRdb reprocessed the public reads (quality trimming at Q25 with fastp, clone calling with MiXCR) and kept in-frame beta chains. One record per CDR3 amino acid sequence lists the most common genes and DNA. TCRdb, not the original authors, processed these V and J calls. The sample yields 650,000 to 900,000 distinct CDR3 sequences; roughly 50% were counted once. The top ten clonotypes cover roughly 4.9% of the sample.

The rearrangement combines TRBV12-3 or TRBV12-4 with TRBJ2-3, and possibly TRBD2, on 5 matching bases. The origin of this receptor is a girl aged 10-17 years with multiple sclerosis. Source material: blood. The nucleotide sequence reads TGTGCCAGCAGTTTAGACGGGAATACGCAGTATTTT. This gives the protein CASSLDGNTQYF.